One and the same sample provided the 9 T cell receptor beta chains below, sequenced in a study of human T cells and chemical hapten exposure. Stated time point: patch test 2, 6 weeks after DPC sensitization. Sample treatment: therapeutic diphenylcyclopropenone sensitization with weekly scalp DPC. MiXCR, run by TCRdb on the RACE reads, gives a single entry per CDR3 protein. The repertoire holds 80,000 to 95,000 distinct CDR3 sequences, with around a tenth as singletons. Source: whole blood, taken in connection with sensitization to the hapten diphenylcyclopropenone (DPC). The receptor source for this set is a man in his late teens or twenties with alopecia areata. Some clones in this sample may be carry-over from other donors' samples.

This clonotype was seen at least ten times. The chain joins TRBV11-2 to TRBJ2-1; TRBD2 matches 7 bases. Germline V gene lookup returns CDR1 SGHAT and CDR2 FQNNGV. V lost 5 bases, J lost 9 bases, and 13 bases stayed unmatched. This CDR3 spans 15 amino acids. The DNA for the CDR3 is TGTGCCAGCAGCATCCCGTTCGGGACTAACCTTGAGCAGTTCTTC. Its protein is CASSIPFGTNLEQFF.

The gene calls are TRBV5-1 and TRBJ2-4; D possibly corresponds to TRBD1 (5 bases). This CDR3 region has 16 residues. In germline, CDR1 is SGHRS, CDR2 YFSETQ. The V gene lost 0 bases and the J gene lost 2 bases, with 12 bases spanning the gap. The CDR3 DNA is TGCGCCAGCAGCTTGGAGGGGCTGGGGCCCAAAAACATTCAGTACTTC. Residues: CASSLEGLGPKNIQYF.

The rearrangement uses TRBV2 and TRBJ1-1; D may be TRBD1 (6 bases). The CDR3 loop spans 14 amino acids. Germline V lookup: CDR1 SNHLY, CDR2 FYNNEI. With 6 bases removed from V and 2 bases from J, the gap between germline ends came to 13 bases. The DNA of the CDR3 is TGTGCCAGCAGCTCTACAGGGTTTAACACTGAAGCTTTCTTT. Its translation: CASSSTGFNTEAFF.

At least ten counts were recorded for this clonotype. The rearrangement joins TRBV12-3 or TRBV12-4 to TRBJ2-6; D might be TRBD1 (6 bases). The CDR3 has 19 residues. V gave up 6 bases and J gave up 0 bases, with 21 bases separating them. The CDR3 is CASRRKQGRYSSGANVLTF. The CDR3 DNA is TGTGCCAGCAGACGAAAACAGGGCCGATATAGCTCTGGGGCCAACGTCCTGACTTTC.

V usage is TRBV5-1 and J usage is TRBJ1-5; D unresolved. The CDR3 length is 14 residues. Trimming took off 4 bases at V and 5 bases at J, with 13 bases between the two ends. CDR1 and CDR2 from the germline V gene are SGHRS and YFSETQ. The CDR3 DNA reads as TGCGCCAGCAGCCGAAACGGACTGGATCAGCCCCAGCATTTT. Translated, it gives CASSRNGLDQPQHF. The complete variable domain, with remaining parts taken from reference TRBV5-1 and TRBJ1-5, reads KAGVTQTPRYLIKTRGQQVTLSCSPISGHRSVSWYQQTPGQGLQFLFEYFSETQRNKGNFPGRFSGRQFSNSRSEMNVSTLELGDSALYLCASSRNGLDQPQHFGDGTRLSIL.

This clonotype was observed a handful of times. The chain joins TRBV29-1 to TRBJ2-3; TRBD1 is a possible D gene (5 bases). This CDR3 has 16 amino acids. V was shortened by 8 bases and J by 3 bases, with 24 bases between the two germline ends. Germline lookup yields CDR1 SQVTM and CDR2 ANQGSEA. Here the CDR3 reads CSHLTGRGLETDTQYF. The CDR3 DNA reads TGCAGCCACTTGACTGGTAGGGGCTTAGAGACAGATACGCAGTATTTT.

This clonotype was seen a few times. CDR3 sequence: CASSLWVSVQAQETQYF. CDR3 sequence (DNA): TGTGCCAGCAGCTTGTGGGTCTCGGTGCAGGCCCAAGAGACCCAGTACTTC. The V and J genes are TRBV5-5 and TRBJ2-5; no firm D call. The CDR3 is 17 residues long. With 1 base removed from V and 1 base from J, the gap between germline ends came to 17 bases. Germline CDR1 reads SGHKS; CDR2 reads YYEKEE (reference sequence). Filled out from reference TRBV5-5 and TRBJ2-5, the complete variable domain reads DAGVTQSPTHLIKTRGQQVTLRCSPISGHKSVSWYQQVLGQGPQFIFQYYEKEERGRGNFPDRFSARQFPNYSSELNVNALLLGDSALYLCASSLWVSVQAQETQYFGPGTRLLVL.

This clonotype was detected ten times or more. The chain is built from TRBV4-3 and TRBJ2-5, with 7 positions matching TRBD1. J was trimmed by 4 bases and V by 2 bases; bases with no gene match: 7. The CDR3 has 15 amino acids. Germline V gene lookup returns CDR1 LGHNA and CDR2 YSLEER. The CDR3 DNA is TGCGCCAGCAGCCAATCCCACAGGGGATCAGAGACCCAGTACTTC. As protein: CASSQSHRGSETQYF.

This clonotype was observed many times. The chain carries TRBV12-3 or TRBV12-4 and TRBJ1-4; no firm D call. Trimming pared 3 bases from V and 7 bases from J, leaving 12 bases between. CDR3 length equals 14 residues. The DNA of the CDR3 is TGTGCCAGCAGTTTTTTGGGAGAGGGTGAAAAACTGTTTTTT. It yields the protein CASSFLGEGEKLFF.